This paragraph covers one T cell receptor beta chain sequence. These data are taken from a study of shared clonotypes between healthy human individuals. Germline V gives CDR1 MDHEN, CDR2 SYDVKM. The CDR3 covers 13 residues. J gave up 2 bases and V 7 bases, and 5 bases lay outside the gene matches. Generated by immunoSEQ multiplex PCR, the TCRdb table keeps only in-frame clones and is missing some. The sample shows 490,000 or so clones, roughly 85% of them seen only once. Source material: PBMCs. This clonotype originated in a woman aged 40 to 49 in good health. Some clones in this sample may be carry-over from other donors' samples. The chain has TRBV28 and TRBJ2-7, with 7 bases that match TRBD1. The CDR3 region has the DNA TGTGCCAGCAATCCAGGGGGTCCCTACGAGCAGTACTTC. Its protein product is CASNPGGPYEQYF. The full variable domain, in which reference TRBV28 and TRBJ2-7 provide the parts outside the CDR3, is DVKVTQSSRYLVKRTGEKVFLECVQDMDHENMFWYRQDPGLGLRLIYFSYDVKMKEKGDIPEGYSVSREKKERFSLILESASTNQTSMYLCASNPGGPYEQYFGPGTRLTVT.